Presented here are 29 T cell receptor beta chains from one specimen sequenced in a study of T cell clonality in common variable immunodeficiency. Only in-frame clones appear in the TCRdb table, and some are missing; sequencing was by immunoSEQ multiplex PCR. This sample has around 39,000 clones, each found more than once. Sequencing was performed on peripheral blood mononuclear cells. The receptors originated from a person aged 18 to 75 in good health.

This chain's CDR3 is CASSPSDTEAFF. The covered CDR3 bases are TGTGCCAGCTCACCATCGGACACTGAA. The chain joins TRBV18 to TRBJ1-1; D call uncertain. The read terminates 3 residues before the CDR3 end, so the remaining end is supplied by the germline J gene. The germline V and J ends were trimmed by 2 bases and 3 bases, with 4 bases remaining between them. The CDR3 covers 12 residues. Germline assignment: CDR1 KGHSH and CDR2 LQKENI.

This clone was counted many times. Read coverage stops 3 residues before the CDR3 terminus; the germline J gene supplies the remainder. The chain carries TRBV5-1 and TRBJ1-6, with 7 bases lining up with TRBD1. The CDR3 is 15 residues long. Trimming removed 0 bases from V and 7 bases from J; junction bases left unmatched: 4. CDR1 and CDR2 from the germline V gene are SGHRS and YFSETQ. CDR3 bases read: TGCGCCAGCAGCTTGGCCCCGGACAGGAATTCACCC. It translates to CASSLAPDRNSP. The entire CDR3 reads CASSLAPDRNSPLHF.

This clone was picked up many times. The CDR3 goes on 3 residues after the read ends, and that part is filled in from the germline J gene. This sequence joins TRBV5-1 and TRBJ2-5; 7 bases fit TRBD2. CDR1 is SGHRS, CDR2 YFSETQ, per germline. Germline trimming cut 3 bases from V and 4 bases from J; bases unmatched to any gene: 9. The CDR3 contains 15 residues. CDR3 protein: CASSSLAQWGETQYF. CDR3 bases read: TGCGCCAGCAGCTCACTAGCGCAATGGGGAGAGACC. Full variable domain (remainder filled in from reference TRBV5-1 and TRBJ2-5): KAGVTQTPRYLIKTRGQQVTLSCSPISGHRSVSWYQQTPGQGLQFLFEYFSETQRNKGNFPGRFSGRQFSNSRSEMNVSTLELGDSALYLCASSSLAQWGETQYFGPGTRLLVL.

Turning to this clone: The read stops 3 residues short of the end of the CDR3; the missing end is completed from the germline J gene. The chain joins TRBV7-2 to TRBJ1-2; possibly TRBD1 for D (5 bases). Germline V CDR1 and CDR2: SGHTA, FQGNSA. The CDR3 sequence is 14 residues long. The part of the CDR3 DNA that was read is TGTGCCAGCAGCTTAAGGGGTTATGCCTACGAC. As protein: CASSLRGYAYD. The full CDR3 protein is CASSLRGYAYDYTF.

In this sample, this clone turned up many times. The read halts 3 residues ahead of the CDR3 end, with the missing end drawn from the germline J gene. The chain carries TRBV19 and TRBJ1-2; 8 positions match TRBD1. CDR3 length equals 14 residues. CDR1 LNHDA and CDR2 SQIVND come from the germline V gene (reference sequence). V shed 9 bases, J shed 0 bases, and the junction held 6 bases outside the gene matches. The CDR3 here is CASTDRAANYGYTF. The CDR3 DNA, read in part, is TGTGCCAGCACGGACAGGGCGGCTAACTATGGC.

This clone appeared a few times. CDR3 DNA, as far as it was read: TGTGCCAGCAGCTTAGTATCCACTAGGGCTGGC. This sequence encodes CASSLVSTRAG. In full, the CDR3 reads CASSLVSTRAGYTF. The V and J genes are TRBV7-9 and TRBJ1-2; D call uncertain. The DNA ends 3 residues before the CDR3 does, and the rest of the CDR3 is filled in from the germline J gene. V was cut by 1 base and J by 7 bases, with 13 bases left in between. CDR3 length: 14 residues. The germline V gene encodes CDR1 SEHNR and CDR2 FQNEAQ (reference sequence).

About this clone itself: The read gets to within 3 residues of the CDR3 end, and the germline J gene fills in the rest. The chain uses TRBV19 and TRBJ1-4, with a weak D call TRBD1 (5 bases). The ends were cut back, 9 bases at V and 3 bases at J, with 11 bases in the middle. CDR3 length equals 13 residues. CDR1 and CDR2 from the germline V gene are LNHDA and SQIVND (reference sequence). This CDR3 is CASGRGANEKLFF. CDR3 bases read: TGTGCCAGCGGCCGGGGGGCTAATGAAAAA.

The sample holds many counts of this clone. CDR3 protein: CASSLAGRDIQYF. CDR3 bases read: TGTGCCAGCAGCTTAGCGGGCAGAGACATT. This chain joins TRBV7-2 and TRBJ2-4; no clear D. Read coverage stops 3 residues before the CDR3 terminus; the germline J gene supplies the remainder. The length of the CDR3 is 13 residues. Germline CDR1 is SGHTA and CDR2 is FQGNSA. V gave up 0 bases and J gave up 8 bases, with 8 bases separating them. Drawing the rest from reference TRBV7-2 and TRBJ2-4, the complete variable domain is GAGVSQSPSNKVTEKGKDVELRCDPISGHTALYWYRQSLGQGLEFLIYFQGNSAPDKSGLPSDRFSAERTGGSVSTLTIQRTQQEDSAVYLCASSLAGRDIQYFGAGTRLSVL.

In regard to this clone: The CDR3 end lies 3 residues beyond the end of the read and is filled in from the germline J gene. V and J are TRBV5-1 and TRBJ2-7, with TRBD1 matching 8 bases. Germline-derived CDR1 and CDR2 are SGHRS and YFSETQ. V lost 5 bases, J lost 0 bases, and 4 bases stayed unmatched. CDR3 length: 14 residues. The CDR3 here is CASRTGTGSYEQYF. CDR3 DNA (partial): TGCGCCAGCAGAACCGGGACAGGCTCCTACGAG.

Turning to this clone: Sequencing ends 3 residues short of the CDR3 end; the germline J gene provides the rest. This chain links TRBV7-2 with TRBJ2-5, with a weak D call TRBD2 (7 bases). The V gene's germline CDR1 is SGHTA and CDR2 FQGNSA. Trimming took 2 bases from V and 3 from J, leaving 10 bases between them. CDR3 length: 14 residues. Incomplete CDR3 DNA: TGTGCCAGCAGCTTAACAGGGAGGGAAGAGACC. Translation gives CASSLTGREET. The full CDR3 sequence reads CASSLTGREETQYF.

This clone appeared many times. Sequencing ends 3 residues short of the CDR3 end; the germline J gene provides the rest. The chain combines TRBV7-2 with TRBJ2-2; D unclear. The germline V gene has CDR1 SGHTA and CDR2 FQGNSA. The CDR3 extends over 14 amino acids. V was pared by 2 bases and J by 8 bases, with 12 bases between. The CDR3 loop is CASSLQLGGGELFF. CDR3 bases read: TGTGCCAGCAGCTTACAACTCGGCGGAGGGGAG.

In this sample, this clone turned up a few times. The read is 3 residues too short to cover the CDR3 end, so that end is filled in from the germline J gene. V usage is TRBV7-6 and J usage is TRBJ1-1; no clear D. Germline V gives CDR1 SGHVS, CDR2 FNYEAQ. This CDR3 has 12 residues. The sequenced part of the CDR3 DNA is TGTGCCAGCAGCTTAGTAGGGCAGGAA. Residues: CASSLVGQE. The full CDR3 protein reads CASSLVGQEAFF.

About this clone itself: The read gets to within 3 residues of the CDR3 end, and the germline J gene fills in the rest. The chain has TRBV19 and TRBJ2-1, with 7 bases aligning to TRBD2. CDR1 is LNHDA and CDR2 is SQIVND in the germline V gene (reference sequence). V lost 10 bases, J lost 3 bases, and 9 bases stayed unmatched. The CDR3 has 14 residues. CDR3 bases read: TGTGCCACCTCCTTTGGCGGGAGCTACAATGAG. This translates into CATSFGGSYNE. The whole CDR3 protein is CATSFGGSYNEQFF.

In this sample, this clone turned up many times. The covered CDR3 bases are TGTGCCAGTAGTACTCTCCCTGGGAGGGGAGCCTACGAG. Translated: CASSTLPGRGAYE. The full CDR3 sequence reads CASSTLPGRGAYEQYF. This sequence joins TRBV19 and TRBJ2-7; 7 nucleotides line up with TRBD2. Read coverage stops 3 residues before the CDR3 terminus; the germline J gene supplies the remainder. CDR3 length equals 16 residues. With 4 bases clipped from V and 2 bases from J, the junction kept 11 bases outside the gene matches. The germline CDR1 and CDR2 sequences are LNHDA and SQIVND (reference sequence).

A remark on this clone: Read sequence stops 3 residues before the CDR3 end, and the germline J gene provides the missing end. Other DNA sequences in the sample encode the same CDR3. The V and J genes are TRBV19 and TRBJ1-1; D is possibly TRBD1 (5 bases). The germline CDR1 and CDR2 sequences are LNHDA and SQIVND (reference sequence). The CDR3 loop spans 12 amino acids. CDR3 DNA (partial): TGTGCCAGTAGTATCGGGGGGTCGGAA. Protein: CASSIGGSE. In full, the CDR3 reads CASSIGGSEAFF.

In the case of this clone: The read gets to within 3 residues of the CDR3 end, and the germline J gene fills in the rest. The rearrangement links TRBV19 to TRBJ1-2, with D unclear. V lost 3 bases and J lost 5, with 4 bases in between. The CDR3 consists of 11 residues. CDR1 is LNHDA, CDR2 SQIVND, per germline (reference sequence). The CDR3 is CASSIGYGYTF. Partial CDR3 DNA: TGTGCCAGTAGTATCGGTTATGGC.

This clone has more than one count but fewer than ten. The read stops 3 residues short of the end of the CDR3; the missing end is completed from the germline J gene. The V gene is TRBV7-2, the J gene TRBJ1-2; D is unresolved. Trimming removed 5 bases at V and 4 bases at J, with 17 bases between. Germline CDR1 is SGHTA and CDR2 is FQGNSA. This CDR3 has 15 residues. CDR3 residues: CASSRAGGVIYGYTF. The CDR3 DNA, read in part, is TGTGCCAGCAGCCGAGCGGGAGGAGTCATCTATGGC.

At least ten counts were recorded for this clone. The read ends 3 residues shy of where the CDR3 ends; the end is completed using the germline J gene. This chain joins TRBV7-3 and TRBJ2-3; 9 positions match TRBD2. The CDR3 spans 15 residues. The ends lost 4 bases at V and 4 bases at J; junction bases unmatched: 6. Germline assignment: CDR1 SGHTA and CDR2 FQGTGA. The CDR3 sequence is CASSSLAGAADTQYF. CDR3 DNA (partial): TGTGCCAGCAGCTCATTAGCGGGAGCGGCAGATACG.

This clone has a count of ten or more. Sequencing ends 3 residues short of the CDR3 end; the germline J gene provides the rest. The genes are TRBV19 and TRBJ1-2, with TRBD1 matching 8 bases. Germline loops: CDR1 LNHDA, CDR2 SQIVND (reference sequence). The CDR3 consists of 14 residues. J was trimmed by 6 bases and V by 1 base; bases with no gene match: 4. CDR3 sequence reads: CASSIGQGMDGYTF. The CDR3 bases that were read are TGTGCCAGTAGTATAGGACAGGGGATGGATGGC.

CDR3 amino acids: CASSEDRGNYGYTF. The sequenced part of the CDR3 DNA is TGTGCCAGCAGTGAGGACAGGGGGAACTATGGC. The chain combines TRBV2 with TRBJ1-2; 10 bases are a match to TRBD1. Read sequence stops 3 residues before the CDR3 end, and the germline J gene provides the missing end. CDR1 and CDR2 (germline): SNHLY, FYNNEI. The V gene end was trimmed by 3 bases and the J gene end by 2 bases; junction bases not matched to a gene: 0. The CDR3 is made up of 14 amino acids.

As for this clone: The read stops 3 residues short of the end of the CDR3; the missing end is completed from the germline J gene. This sequence joins TRBV20-1 and TRBJ2-7; D gene uncertain. The germline V gene has CDR1 DFQATT and CDR2 SNEGSKA (reference sequence). V lost 5 bases, J lost 2 bases, and 13 bases lay in between. The CDR3 is 13 amino acids. The CDR3 spells CSAPTLKPYEQYF. The sequenced part of the CDR3 DNA is TGCAGTGCTCCGACACTTAAACCCTACGAG.

This clone has at least ten counts. The junction differs from germline at one of its ends, possibly a read error. The missing CDR3 end, 3 residues past where the read stops, is filled in from the germline J gene. Other DNA sequences in the same sample also yield this CDR3. This chain connects TRBV5-4 to TRBJ2-3, with no clear D. Germline CDR1 is SGHNT and CDR2 is YYREEE (reference sequence). CDR3 length: 14 amino acids. The DNA read from the CDR3 is TGTGCCAGCAGCTTGGGGCTGGGCACGGATACG. This encodes CASSLGLGTDT. In full, the CDR3 is CASSLGLGTDTQYF.

This clone was observed a handful of times. The CDR3 end is not reached by the read, which stops 3 residues before it; the germline J gene fills it in. The rearrangement links TRBV19 to TRBJ1-2; D uncertain. The CDR3 length is 15 residues. From germline, CDR1 is LNHDA and CDR2 SQIVND (reference sequence). The DNA read from the CDR3 is TGTGCCAGTAGCTTTCGACTAGCGCCCTCCTACGAC. It codes for CASSFRLAPSYD. The CDR3 as a whole reads CASSFRLAPSYDYTF.

About this clone itself: The observed sequence ends 3 residues before the CDR3 terminus, with the missing tail filled in from the germline J gene. The V gene is TRBV19, the J gene TRBJ2-3, with 7 bases that match TRBD1. Per germline, CDR1 LNHDA and CDR2 SQIVND (reference sequence). The CDR3 totals 14 residues. The sequenced part of the CDR3 DNA is TGTGCCAGTAGGAAGAGGGACAGCGATCAGCCG. Encoded protein: CASRKRDSDQP. The CDR3, in full, reads CASRKRDSDQPQYF.

This clone has a count of ten or more. The sequence runs out 3 residues before the end of the CDR3; the remainder is reconstructed from the germline J gene. The chain uses TRBV20-1 and TRBJ2-3, with a possible D match to TRBD1 (6 bases). CDR3 size: 12 residues. CDR1 and CDR2 (germline): DFQATT, SNEGSKA (reference sequence). V lost 4 bases to trimming and J lost 4 bases, with 9 bases between them. This CDR3 reads CSANRAPDTQYF. The part of the CDR3 DNA that was read is TGCAGTGCTAACAGGGCGCCAGATACG.

Many counts were recorded for this clone. Read data end 3 residues before the CDR3 end; the end is taken from the germline J gene. The V gene is TRBV4-2, the J gene TRBJ2-3, with TRBD2 matching over 9 bases. The CDR3 spans 18 residues. In germline, CDR1 is LGHNA, CDR2 YNFKEQ. V gave up 0 bases and J gave up 2 bases; unmatched junction bases: 9. Incomplete CDR3 DNA: TGTGCCAGCAGCCAAGATCAGGGGACTAGCACTTCCACAGATACG. It translates to CASSQDQGTSTSTDT. The full CDR3 protein reads CASSQDQGTSTSTDTQYF.

The sample holds many counts of this clone. The read stops 3 residues short of the end of the CDR3; the missing end is completed from the germline J gene. The chain joins TRBV7-3 to TRBJ2-3; 10 nucleotides agree with TRBD2. V shed 5 bases, J shed 2 bases, and the junction held 7 bases outside the gene matches. This CDR3 spans 16 amino acids. Germline lookup yields CDR1 SGHTA and CDR2 FQGTGA. The CDR3 here is CASSRRTSGATDTQYF. Partial CDR3 DNA: TGTGCCAGCAGCCGCCGGACTAGCGGTGCCACAGATACG.

This clone has more than one count but fewer than ten. The read ends 3 residues early relative to the CDR3; the germline J gene fills the gap. The chain combines TRBV20-1 with TRBJ2-7; 8 bases match TRBD1. Germline V gives CDR1 DFQATT, CDR2 SNEGSKA (reference sequence). Unmatched junction bases numbered 6, after V lost 0 bases and J lost 2 bases. The CDR3 loop spans 15 amino acids. CDR3 protein: CSARDNRGSPYEQYF. CDR3 DNA (partial): TGCAGTGCTAGAGATAACAGGGGGTCCCCCTACGAG.

This clone was observed a few times. The read falls 3 residues short of the CDR3 end, and the missing part is taken from the germline J gene. The chain is built from TRBV18 and TRBJ2-3; D is possibly TRBD1 (5 bases). Germline-derived CDR1 and CDR2 are KGHSH and LQKENI. The CDR3 runs 15 residues. CDR3 protein: CASSRQGSIKETQYF. CDR3 DNA (partial): TGTGCCAGCTCACGCCAGGGTAGTATAAAAGAGACG.